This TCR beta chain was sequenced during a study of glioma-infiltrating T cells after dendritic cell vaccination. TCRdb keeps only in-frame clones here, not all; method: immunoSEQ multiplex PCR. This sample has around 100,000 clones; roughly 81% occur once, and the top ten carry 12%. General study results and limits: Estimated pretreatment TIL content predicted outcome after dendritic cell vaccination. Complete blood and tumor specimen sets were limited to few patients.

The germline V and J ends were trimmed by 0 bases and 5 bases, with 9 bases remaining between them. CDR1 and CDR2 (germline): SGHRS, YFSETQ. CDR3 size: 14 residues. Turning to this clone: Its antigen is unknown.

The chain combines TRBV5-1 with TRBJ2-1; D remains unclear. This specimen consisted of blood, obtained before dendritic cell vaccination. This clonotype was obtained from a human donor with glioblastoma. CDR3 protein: CASSLASEDNEQFF. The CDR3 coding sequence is TGCGCCAGCAGCTTGGCCAGCGAAGACAATGAGCAGTTCTTC.